This TCR beta chain was recorded in a study of T cell repertoires in cytomegalovirus infection. The overall study: HLA-B-restricted CMV epitopes that are well studied, plus recently identified HLA-C-restricted ones, were used by the study. Evidence of both CMV infection and a matching HLA type came from public TCR beta signatures. Study-level points and caveats: Clonotypes of TCR beta that were HLA-C-restricted and CMV-specific dominated the ex vivo response. Based on cumulative public TCR beta family frequency, carriers of CMV plus the relevant HLA were identified.

One entry per CDR3 protein results from TCRdb running MiXCR on the reads. The sample has some 130,000 distinct CDR3 sequences, over 25% seen once. In regard to this clonotype: The antigen remains unidentified.

The V gene end was trimmed by 4 bases and the J gene end by 5 bases; junction bases not matched to a gene: 7. This CDR3 spans 15 amino acids. CDR1 and CDR2 (germline): KGHSH, LQKENI. The chain employs TRBV18 and TRBJ2-1, with 8 nucleotides matching TRBD2. This receptor was taken from a human donor in good health (CMV status not recorded). Some clones in this sample may be carry-over from other donors' samples. Sequenced here: CD8+ T cells from cultured PBMCs, sampled from culture after CMV antigen stimulation. For the CDR3, the DNA is TGTGCCAGCTCACGGCGGGGGGTACTCAACAATGAGCAGTTCTTC. Its translation is CASSRRGVLNNEQFF.